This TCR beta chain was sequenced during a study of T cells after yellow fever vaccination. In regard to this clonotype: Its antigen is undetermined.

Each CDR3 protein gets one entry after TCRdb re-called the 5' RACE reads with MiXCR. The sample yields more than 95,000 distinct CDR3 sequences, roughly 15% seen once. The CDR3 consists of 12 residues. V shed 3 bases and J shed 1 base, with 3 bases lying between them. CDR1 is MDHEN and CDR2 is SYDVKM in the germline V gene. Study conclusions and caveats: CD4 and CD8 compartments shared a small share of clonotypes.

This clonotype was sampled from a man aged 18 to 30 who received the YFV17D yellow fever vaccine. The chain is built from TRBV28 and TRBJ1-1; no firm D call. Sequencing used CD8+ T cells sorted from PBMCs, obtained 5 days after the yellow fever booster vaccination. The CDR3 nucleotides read TGTGCCAGCAGTTTGGAGAACACTGAAGCTTTCTTT. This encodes CASSLENTEAFF. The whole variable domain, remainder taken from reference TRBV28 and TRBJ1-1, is DVKVTQSSRYLVKRTGEKVFLECVQDMDHENMFWYRQDPGLGLRLIYFSYDVKMKEKGDIPEGYSVSREKKERFSLILESASTNQTSMYLCASSLENTEAFFGQGTRLTVV.